These 2 T cell receptor beta chains originate from one sample sequenced in a study of T cell changes during pregnancy in multiple sclerosis. Generated by immunoSEQ multiplex PCR, the TCRdb table keeps only in-frame clones and is missing some. The table has 49,000 or so clones, around 93% seen once. The material sequenced was peripheral blood, taken in the third trimester of pregnancy. All receptors come from a female donor with multiple sclerosis, enrolled in a pregnancy study.

A word on this clone: The junction departs from the called germline gene at one end, perhaps through a read error. The CDR3 DNA sequence: TGTGCCAGCAGTGAGGGGCCTAGCGGGAAGGTCTTC. Its translation is CASSEGPSGKVF. The J gene is TRBJ2-1, the V gene TRBV6-4; TRBD2 agrees at 9 bases. The CDR3 is 12 amino acids. CDR1 is MRHNA, CDR2 SNTAGT, per germline.

V gene TRBV11-3 combines with J gene TRBJ2-5; 11 nucleotides match TRBD2. There are 14 residues in the CDR3. Germline values: CDR1 SGHNT, CDR2 YENEEA. Trimming removed 3 bases from V and 3 bases from J; junction bases left unmatched: 0. The DNA of the CDR3 is TGTGCCAGCAGCTTTAGCGGGAGGGAAGAGACCCAGTACTTC. Translating gives CASSFSGREETQYF.